The 26 T cell receptor beta chains reported below all come from one sample, sequenced in a study of blood T cell repertoires in COVID-19. This table comes from immunoSEQ multiplex PCR, and its TCRdb copy is limited to in-frame clones, with some not included. This sample has about 200,000 clones; around nine tenths occur once, and the top ten carry roughly 6.2%. The sample taken for sequencing was peripheral blood. Receptor source: a woman in her thirties or forties who had recovered from COVID-19.

V gene TRBV15 combines with J gene TRBJ1-2; the D gene is possibly TRBD1 (6 bases). The germline gives CDR1 LNHNV, CDR2 YYDKDF (reference sequence). The CDR3 totals 16 residues. Trimming shortened V by 0 bases and J by 7 bases, and 18 bases separated the two germline ends. As DNA, the CDR3 is TGTGCCACCAGCAGAGATCAGCGCCAGGGGCCAGGTGGCTACACCTTC. Translation: CATSRDQRQGPGGYTF.

The chain carries TRBV20-1 and TRBJ2-7, with D unresolved. This CDR3 comprises 11 residues. V was cut by 1 base and J by 3 bases, with 4 bases left in between. The V gene's germline CDR1 is DFQATT and CDR2 SNEGSKA (reference sequence). The CDR3 loop reads CSARGHYEQYF. The CDR3 DNA reads TGCAGTGCTAGAGGGCACTACGAGCAGTACTTC.

A few counts support this clone. The chain joins TRBV7-8 to TRBJ2-7; the D gene is possibly TRBD2 (6 bases). V was shortened by 5 bases and J by 3 bases, with 14 bases between the two germline ends. Per germline, CDR1 SGHVS and CDR2 FQNEAQ. CDR3 length: 14 amino acids. This CDR3 reads CASSIRLVGYEQYF. The CDR3 DNA sequence: TGTGCCAGCAGCATCAGACTAGTGGGCTACGAGCAGTACTTC.

This clone appeared a single time. The chain recombines TRBV6-5 with TRBJ2-1; the match to TRBD1 covers 8 bases. CDR3 length: 15 amino acids. The trim removed 6 bases at V and 1 base at J, leaving 5 bases unmatched. From germline, CDR1 is MNHEY and CDR2 SVGAGI. The CDR3 sequence is CASRIDRGSYNEQFF. As DNA, the CDR3 is TGTGCCAGCAGAATTGACAGGGGATCCTACAATGAGCAGTTCTTC.

This clone came up once. The chain combines TRBV28 with TRBJ2-1; 7 nucleotides line up with TRBD2. This CDR3 comprises 17 residues. Germline V gene data show CDR1 as MDHEN and CDR2 as SYDVKM. J was trimmed by 10 bases and V by 6 bases; bases with no gene match: 21. The CDR3 DNA follows: TGTGCCAGCAGCATTGCGACGAGGGCGGGAGTAGGGAACGAGCAGTTCTTC. Translated, it gives CASSIATRAGVGNEQFF.

This chain connects TRBV23-1 to TRBJ1-5; a possible D gene is TRBD1 (6 bases). TRBV23-1 is an ORF for which the function is uncertain. The CDR3 has 19 amino acids. V lost 7 bases and J lost 0, with 25 bases in between. The CDR3 sequence: CASKYQRQVFFYSNQPQHF. DNA for the CDR3: TGCGCCAGCAAATACCAGCGACAGGTGTTCTTCTATAGCAATCAGCCCCAGCATTTT.

This chain uses TRBV7-9 with TRBJ1-4; TRBD1 matches 10 bases. CDR3 length: 16 amino acids. V lost 5 bases, J lost 6 bases, and 9 bases stayed unmatched. The germline V gene has CDR1 SEHNR and CDR2 FQNEAQ (reference sequence). CDR3 region: CASSQRMTGGDEKLFF. CDR3 coding DNA: TGTGCCAGCAGCCAGAGGATGACAGGGGGCGATGAAAAACTGTTTTTT.

DNA of the CDR3: TGTGCCAGCAGCCCCAGACAGGGGAGGTTCGAAAAACTGTTTTTT. Amino acid sequence: CASSPRQGRFEKLFF. The chain recombines TRBV5-6 with TRBJ1-4, with 8 bases lining up with TRBD1. CDR3 length: 15 residues. V gave up 4 bases and J gave up 8 bases; unmatched junction bases: 10. Germline CDR1 and CDR2: SGHDT and YYEEEE.

V is TRBV10-3 and J is TRBJ2-1; 7 nucleotides agree with TRBD2. The germline V gene encodes CDR1 ENHRY and CDR2 SYGVKD. The CDR3 totals 15 residues. Unmatched junction bases numbered 6, after V lost 0 bases and J lost 7 bases. The CDR3 DNA follows: TGTGCCATCAGTGAGTCCGGGGCTAGCGGTAATGAGCAGTTCTTC. It translates to CAISESGASGNEQFF.

Worth noting for this clone: Other DNA sequences in the same sample also yield this CDR3. The rearrangement joins TRBV7-9 to TRBJ1-3, with D perhaps TRBD1 (5 bases). The germline V gene encodes CDR1 SEHNR and CDR2 FQNEAQ (reference sequence). The V and J ends lost 5 bases and 8 bases respectively, with 10 bases between them. The CDR3 is 12 amino acids. The CDR3 protein is CASSPTGDTIYF. The CDR3 nucleotides read TGTGCCAGCAGCCCGACGGGGGACACCATATATTTT.

This chain uses TRBV2 with TRBJ2-5; maybe TRBD1 (6 bases). This CDR3 is 15 amino acids long. CDR1 and CDR2 from the germline V gene are SNHLY and FYNNEI. V lost 4 bases and J lost 3, with 15 bases in between. The CDR3 reads CASSASRGREETQYF. CDR3 in DNA: TGTGCCAGCAGTGCTTCCAGGGGTCGGGAAGAGACCCAGTACTTC.

This chain connects TRBV4-3 to TRBJ1-5; D ambiguous. V shed 0 bases and J shed 3 bases, with 9 bases lying between them. The germline CDR1 and CDR2 sequences are LGHNA and YSLEER. The length of the CDR3 is 15 residues. This CDR3 reads CASSQDIADNQPQHF. The CDR3 coding sequence is TGCGCCAGCAGCCAAGATATAGCGGACAATCAGCCCCAGCATTTT.

The genes are TRBV11-3 and TRBJ2-1; 9 nucleotides align to TRBD1. The V gene end was trimmed by 0 bases and the J gene end by 3 bases; junction bases not matched to a gene: 0. The germline CDR1 and CDR2 sequences are SGHNT and YENEEA. This CDR3 is 15 amino acids long. Written as DNA, the CDR3 is TGTGCCAGCAGCTTAGAGGGACAGGGCTACAATGAGCAGTTCTTC. It translates to CASSLEGQGYNEQFF.

This clone occurred once. In DNA form, the CDR3 reads TGTGCCAGCAGCCAAAGCCAATATAGCGCCGTCTCAAGCTCCTACGAGCAGTACTTC. Translated: CASSQSQYSAVSSSYEQYF. The J gene is TRBJ2-7, the V gene TRBV4-2; TRBD2 is a possible D gene (5 bases). Trimming removed 2 bases from V and 0 bases from J, with 23 bases in between. The germline V gene encodes CDR1 LGHNA and CDR2 YNFKEQ. This CDR3 has 19 amino acids.

The chain combines TRBV2 with TRBJ1-6; 7 nucleotides agree with TRBD1. From germline, CDR1 is SNHLY and CDR2 FYNNEI. V was pared by 4 bases and J by 7 bases, with 7 bases of the junction left unmatched. The CDR3 sequence is 15 residues long. CDR3 sequence (DNA): TGTGCCAGCAGTGTCCGACAGGGACAAAATTCACCCCTCCACTTT. Protein product: CASSVRQGQNSPLHF. Combining the CDR3 with reference TRBV2 and TRBJ1-6 gives the whole variable domain EPEVTQTPSHQVTQMGQEVILRCVPISNHLYFYWYRQILGQKVEFLVSFYNNEISEKSEIFDDQFSVERPDGSNFTLKIRSTKLEDSAMYFCASSVRQGQNSPLHFGNGTRLTVT.

J is TRBJ1-1 and V is TRBV6-5; D remains ambiguous. V gave up 0 bases and J gave up 8 bases, with 10 bases separating them. The CDR3 covers 13 residues. The germline gives CDR1 MNHEY, CDR2 SVGAGI. The DNA for the CDR3 is TGTGCCAGCAGTTACTCCCACGAGGTAGAAGCTTTCTTT. Translating gives CASSYSHEVEAFF.

The V call is TRBV5-6, the J call TRBJ2-7, with D hard to call. There are 13 residues in the CDR3. In germline, CDR1 is SGHDT, CDR2 YYEEEE. The V and J ends lost 4 bases and 2 bases respectively, with 10 bases between them. DNA of the CDR3: TGTGCCAGCAGCATCACAGAGCCCTACGAGCAGTACTTC. Its protein is CASSITEPYEQYF.

The V call is TRBV23-1, the J call TRBJ2-1, with D maybe TRBD2 (5 bases). TRBV23-1 is an open reading frame whose function is uncertain. The CDR3 contains 12 residues. V was shortened by 0 bases and J by 15 bases, with 12 bases between the two germline ends. The CDR3, as DNA: TGCGCCAGCAGTCAATCGAGGGCTTCCCCGTTCTTC. Its protein product is CASSQSRASPFF.

V and J are TRBV19 and TRBJ2-7, with 8 bases identical to TRBD1. CDR3 length equals 14 residues. V trimming: 3 bases; J trimming: 1 base; junction bases outside the gene matches: 2. Looked up from germline, CDR1 is LNHDA and CDR2 is SQIVND (reference sequence). CDR3 coding DNA: TGTGCCAGTAGTATGAGGACAGGGTCCTACGAGCAGTACTTC. It specifies CASSMRTGSYEQYF.

The rearrangement uses TRBV2 and TRBJ1-5, with D uncertain. V gave up 4 bases and J gave up 0 bases, with 10 bases separating them. The CDR3 consists of 15 residues. Germline V CDR1 and CDR2: SNHLY, FYNNEI. In DNA, the CDR3 is TGTGCCAGCAGTGGAACAGCTCGTAGCAATCAGCCCCAGCATTTT. Its translation: CASSGTARSNQPQHF.

This clone was recorded once. The V gene is TRBV28, the J gene TRBJ2-1, with a possible D match to TRBD2 (6 bases). The CDR3 has 14 amino acids. The germline gives CDR1 MDHEN, CDR2 SYDVKM. Trimming pared 7 bases from V and 9 bases from J, leaving 19 bases between. The DNA for the CDR3 is TGTGCCAGCACGGTAACAGGAGGGCCGGCTGAGCAGTTCTTC. It yields the protein CASTVTGGPAEQFF.

Details on this clone: Different DNA sequences within this sample yield the same CDR3. The chain employs TRBV5-4 and TRBJ2-7; maybe TRBD2 (5 bases). The CDR3 spans 13 residues. CDR1 is SGHNT, CDR2 YYREEE, per germline (reference sequence). Trimming took off 2 bases at V and 4 bases at J, with 10 bases between the two ends. The CDR3 DNA follows: TGTGCCAGCAGCTTCAGCGGATCTTACGAGCAGTACTTC. Protein: CASSFSGSYEQYF.

This chain uses TRBV6-1 with TRBJ2-1; 9 bases fit TRBD1. The germline V gene has CDR1 MNHNS and CDR2 SASEGT. After removal of 1 base from V and 7 bases from J, the junction contained 23 bases not matched to a gene. The CDR3 is 21 amino acids. The CDR3 loop reads CASSEEPATSGRTGVRNEQFF. The DNA for the CDR3 is TGTGCCAGCAGTGAAGAGCCAGCGACCAGCGGTAGGACAGGGGTTAGGAATGAGCAGTTCTTC.

The genes are TRBV3-1 (or the pseudogene TRBV3-2) and TRBJ2-7; D is possibly TRBD1 (6 bases). Germline loops: CDR1 LGHDT, CDR2 YNNKEL (reference sequence). V lost 2 bases and J 6 bases, leaving 14 bases between the germline ends. The CDR3 consists of 14 residues. The CDR3 DNA is TGTGCCAGCAGCCAAATACAGGGAGAATCCGAGCAGTACTTC. This codes for CASSQIQGESEQYF.

The V and J genes are TRBV7-6 and TRBJ2-7; 7 nucleotides line up with TRBD1. Unmatched junction bases numbered 13, after V lost 5 bases and J lost 6 bases. CDR1 SGHVS and CDR2 FNYEAQ come from the germline V gene. The CDR3 has 15 residues. Here the CDR3 DNA reads TGTGCCAGCAGCCCGGGACAGAACCCTGGGGCCGAGCAGTACTTC. Its protein product is CASSPGQNPGAEQYF.

Worth noting for this clone: Other DNA sequences from this sample encode an identical CDR3 as well. This chain joins TRBV30 and TRBJ1-5; tentative D call: TRBD1 (5 bases). The V end lost 3 bases, the J end lost 4 bases, and 10 bases lay between the germline ends. Germline V lookup: CDR1 GTSNPN, CDR2 SVGIG (reference sequence). This CDR3 is built from 13 residues. The CDR3 bases are TGTGCCTGGAGCGGGGGAGGGAATCAGCCCCAGCATTTT. Translation gives CAWSGGGNQPQHF.